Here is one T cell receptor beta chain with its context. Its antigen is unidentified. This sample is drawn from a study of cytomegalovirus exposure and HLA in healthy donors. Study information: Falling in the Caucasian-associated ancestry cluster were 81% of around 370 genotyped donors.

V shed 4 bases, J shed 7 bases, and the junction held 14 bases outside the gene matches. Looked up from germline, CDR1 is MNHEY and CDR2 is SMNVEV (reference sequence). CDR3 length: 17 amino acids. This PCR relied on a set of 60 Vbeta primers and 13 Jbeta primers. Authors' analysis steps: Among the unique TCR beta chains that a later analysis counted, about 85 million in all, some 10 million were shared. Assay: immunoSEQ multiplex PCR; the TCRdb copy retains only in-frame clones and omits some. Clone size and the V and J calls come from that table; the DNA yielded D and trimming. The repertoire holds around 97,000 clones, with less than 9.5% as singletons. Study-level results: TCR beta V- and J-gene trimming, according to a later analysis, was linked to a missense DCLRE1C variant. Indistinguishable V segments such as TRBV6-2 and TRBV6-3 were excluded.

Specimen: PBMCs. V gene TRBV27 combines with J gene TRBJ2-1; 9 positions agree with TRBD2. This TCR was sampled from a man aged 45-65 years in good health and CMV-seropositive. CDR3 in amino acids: CASSSLLRREGRNEQFF. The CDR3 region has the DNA TGTGCCAGCAGTTCACTCTTGAGGCGGGAGGGCCGAAATGAGCAGTTCTTC.